This T cell receptor (beta chain) was sequenced for a study of beta chain features in type 1 diabetes. Every donor had blood drawn once into heparin, roughly 110 mL on average. CDR3 length equals 17 residues. Germline CDR1 reads SGHVS; CDR2 reads FQNEAQ. J gave up 7 bases and V 5 bases, and 17 bases lay outside the gene matches. This clone was recorded once. The isolated RNA, all of it, was reverse transcribed, so expressed TCRB transcripts were what got sequenced. Some clones are missing from TCRdb's copy, which holds only in-frame ones; the method was immunoSEQ multiplex PCR. In the table there are under 20,000 clones, 50% of which are singletons.

This clonotype was sampled from a man younger than 30 in good health. The chain combines TRBV7-8 with TRBJ1-2; 9 positions match TRBD1. The material sequenced was stem cell memory CD4+ T cells from blood. The CDR3 loop reads CASSPSGYTGGSGGYTF. CDR3 in DNA: TGTGCCAGCAGCCCCTCCGGATATACAGGGGGCAGTGGTGGCTACACCTTC.